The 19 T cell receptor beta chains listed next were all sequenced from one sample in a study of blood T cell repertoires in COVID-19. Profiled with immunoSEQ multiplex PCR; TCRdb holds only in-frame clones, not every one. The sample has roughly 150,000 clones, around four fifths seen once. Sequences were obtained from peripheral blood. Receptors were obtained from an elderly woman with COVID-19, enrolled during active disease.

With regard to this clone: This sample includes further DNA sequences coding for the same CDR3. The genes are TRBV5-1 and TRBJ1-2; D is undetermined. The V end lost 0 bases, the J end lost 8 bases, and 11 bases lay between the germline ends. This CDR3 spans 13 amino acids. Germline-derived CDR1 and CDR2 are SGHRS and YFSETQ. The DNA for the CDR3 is TGCGCCAGCAGCTTGGGGTCTGGGGAGGGCTACACCTTC. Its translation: CASSLGSGEGYTF.

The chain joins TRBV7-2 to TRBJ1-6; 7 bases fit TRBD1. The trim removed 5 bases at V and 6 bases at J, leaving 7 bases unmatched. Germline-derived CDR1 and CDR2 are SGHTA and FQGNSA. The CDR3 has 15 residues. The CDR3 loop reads CASSLATGINSPLHF. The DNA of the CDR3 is TGTGCCAGCAGCCTCGCGACAGGGATTAATTCACCCCTCCACTTT.

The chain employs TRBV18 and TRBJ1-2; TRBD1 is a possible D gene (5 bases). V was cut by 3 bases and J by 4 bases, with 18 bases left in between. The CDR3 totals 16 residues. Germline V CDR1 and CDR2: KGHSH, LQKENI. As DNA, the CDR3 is TGTGCCAGCTCACCGCTTGCCGACAGAGGTACCTATGGCTACACCTTC. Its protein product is CASSPLADRGTYGYTF.

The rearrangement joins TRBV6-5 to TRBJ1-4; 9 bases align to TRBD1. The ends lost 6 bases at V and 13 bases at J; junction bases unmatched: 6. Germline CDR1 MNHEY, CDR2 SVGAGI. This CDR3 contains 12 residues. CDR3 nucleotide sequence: TGTGCCAGCAGCCAGAACAGGGGGCGACTGTTTTTT. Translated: CASSQNRGRLFF.

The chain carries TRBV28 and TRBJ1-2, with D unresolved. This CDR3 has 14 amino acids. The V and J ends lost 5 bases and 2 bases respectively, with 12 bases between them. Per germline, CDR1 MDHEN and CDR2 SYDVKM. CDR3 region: CASSPRGRNYGYTF. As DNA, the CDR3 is TGTGCCAGCAGTCCAAGAGGCAGAAACTATGGCTACACCTTC.

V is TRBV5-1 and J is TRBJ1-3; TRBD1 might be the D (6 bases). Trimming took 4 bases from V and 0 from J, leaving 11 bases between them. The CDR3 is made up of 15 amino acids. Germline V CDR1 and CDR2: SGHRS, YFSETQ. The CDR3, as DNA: TGCGCCAGCAGCGCGGACAGTATCTCTGGAAACACCATATATTTT. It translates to CASSADSISGNTIYF.

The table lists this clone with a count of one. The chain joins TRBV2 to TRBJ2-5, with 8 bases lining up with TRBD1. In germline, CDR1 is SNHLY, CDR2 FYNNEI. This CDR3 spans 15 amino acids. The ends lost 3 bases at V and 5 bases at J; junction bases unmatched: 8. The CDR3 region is CASSDSGQAAETQYF. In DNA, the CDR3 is TGTGCCAGCAGTGATTCGGGACAGGCGGCCGAGACCCAGTACTTC.

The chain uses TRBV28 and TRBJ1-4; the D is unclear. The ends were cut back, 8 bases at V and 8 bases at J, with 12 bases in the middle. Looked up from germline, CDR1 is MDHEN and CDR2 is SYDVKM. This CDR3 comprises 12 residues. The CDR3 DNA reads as TGTGCCAGCGCGGGTGGCAGGGAAAAACTGTTTTTT. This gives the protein CASAGGREKLFF. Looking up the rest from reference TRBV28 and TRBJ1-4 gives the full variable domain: DVKVTQSSRYLVKRTGEKVFLECVQDMDHENMFWYRQDPGLGLRLIYFSYDVKMKEKGDIPEGYSVSREKKERFSLILESASTNQTSMYLCASAGGREKLFFGSGTQLSVL.

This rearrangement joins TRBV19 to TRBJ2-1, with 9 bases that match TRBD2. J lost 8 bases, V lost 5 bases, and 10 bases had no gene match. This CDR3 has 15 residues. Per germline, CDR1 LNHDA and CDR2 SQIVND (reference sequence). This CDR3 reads CASSSSGLASYEQFF. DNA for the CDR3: TGTGCCAGTAGTTCATCGGGACTAGCTAGTTATGAGCAGTTCTTC. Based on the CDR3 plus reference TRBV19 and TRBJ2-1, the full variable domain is DGGITQSPKYLFRKEGQNVTLSCEQNLNHDAMYWYRQDPGQGLRLIYYSQIVNDFQKGDIAEGYSVSREKKESFPLTVTSAQKNPTAFYLCASSSSGLASYEQFFGPGTRLTVL.

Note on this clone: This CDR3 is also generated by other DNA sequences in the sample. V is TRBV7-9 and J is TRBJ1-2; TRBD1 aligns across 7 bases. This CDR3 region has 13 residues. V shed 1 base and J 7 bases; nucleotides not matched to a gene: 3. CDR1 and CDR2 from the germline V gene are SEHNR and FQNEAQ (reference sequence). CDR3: CASSLEAGGGYTF. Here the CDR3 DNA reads TGTGCCAGCAGCTTAGAGGCAGGGGGTGGCTACACCTTC.

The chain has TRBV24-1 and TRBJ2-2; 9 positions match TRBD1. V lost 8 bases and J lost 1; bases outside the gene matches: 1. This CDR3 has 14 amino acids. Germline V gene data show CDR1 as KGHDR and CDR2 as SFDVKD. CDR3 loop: CATTGQGNTGELFF. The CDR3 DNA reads TGTGCCACCACGGGACAGGGGAACACCGGGGAGCTGTTTTTT.

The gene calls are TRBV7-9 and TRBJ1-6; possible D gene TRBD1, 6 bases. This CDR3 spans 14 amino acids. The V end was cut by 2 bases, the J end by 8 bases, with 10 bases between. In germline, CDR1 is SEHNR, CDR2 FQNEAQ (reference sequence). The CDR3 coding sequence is TGTGCCAGCAGCTTAACAGGGAGGGATTCACCCCTCCACTTT. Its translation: CASSLTGRDSPLHF. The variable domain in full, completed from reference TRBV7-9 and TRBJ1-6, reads DTGVSQNPRHKITKRGQNVTFRCDPISEHNRLYWYRQTLGQGPEFLTYFQNEAQLEKSRLLSDRFSAERPKGSFSTLEIQRTEQGDSAMYLCASSLTGRDSPLHFGNGTRLTVT.

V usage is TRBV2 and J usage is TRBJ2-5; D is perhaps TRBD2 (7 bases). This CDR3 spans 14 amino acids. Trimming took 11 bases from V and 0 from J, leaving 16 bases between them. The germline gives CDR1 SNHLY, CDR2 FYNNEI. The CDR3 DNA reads TGTGCCGGGGGGGGCAGGACGTACCAAGAGACCCAGTACTTC. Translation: CAGGGRTYQETQYF. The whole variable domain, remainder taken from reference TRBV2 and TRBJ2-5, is EPEVTQTPSHQVTQMGQEVILRCVPISNHLYFYWYRQILGQKVEFLVSFYNNEISEKSEIFDDQFSVERPDGSNFTLKIRSTKLEDSAMYFCAGGGRTYQETQYFGPGTRLLVL.

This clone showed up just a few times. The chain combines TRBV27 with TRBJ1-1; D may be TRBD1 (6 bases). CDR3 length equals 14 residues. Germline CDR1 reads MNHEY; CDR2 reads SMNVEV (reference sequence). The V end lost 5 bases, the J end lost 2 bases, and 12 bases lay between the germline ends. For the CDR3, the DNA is TGTGCCAGCAGTGCGTTACAGGGTAACACTGAAGCTTTCTTT. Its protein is CASSALQGNTEAFF.

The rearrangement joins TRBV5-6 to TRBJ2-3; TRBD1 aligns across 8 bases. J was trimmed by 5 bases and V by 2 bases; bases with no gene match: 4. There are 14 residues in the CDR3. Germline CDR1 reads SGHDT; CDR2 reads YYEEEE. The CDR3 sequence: CASSFGTGQDTQYF. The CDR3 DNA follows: TGTGCCAGCAGCTTCGGGACAGGCCAAGATACGCAGTATTTT. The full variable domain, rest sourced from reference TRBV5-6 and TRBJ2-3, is DAGVTQSPTHLIKTRGQQVTLRCSPKSGHDTVSWYQQALGQGPQFIFQYYEEEERQRGNFPDRFSGHQFPNYSSELNVNALLLGDSALYLCASSFGTGQDTQYFGPGTRLTVL.

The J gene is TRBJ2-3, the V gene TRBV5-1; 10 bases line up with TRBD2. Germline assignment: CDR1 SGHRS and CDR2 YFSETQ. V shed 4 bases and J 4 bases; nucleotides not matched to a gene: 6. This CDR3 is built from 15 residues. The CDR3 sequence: CASSDPAGGPDTQYF. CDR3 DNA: TGCGCCAGCAGCGATCCAGCGGGGGGGCCAGATACGCAGTATTTT.

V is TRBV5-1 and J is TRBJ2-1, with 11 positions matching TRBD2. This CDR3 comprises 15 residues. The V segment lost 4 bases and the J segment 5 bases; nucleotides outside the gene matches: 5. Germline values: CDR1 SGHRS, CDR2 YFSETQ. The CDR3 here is CASSRGLAGNNEQFF. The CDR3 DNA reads TGCGCCAGCAGCCGAGGACTAGCGGGTAACAATGAGCAGTTCTTC.

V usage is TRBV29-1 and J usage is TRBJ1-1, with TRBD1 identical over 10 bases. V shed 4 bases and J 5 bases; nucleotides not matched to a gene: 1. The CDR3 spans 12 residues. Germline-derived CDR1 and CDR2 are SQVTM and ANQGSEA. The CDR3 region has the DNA TGCAGCGTTGGGACAGGGGGGACTGAAGCTTTCTTT. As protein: CSVGTGGTEAFF.

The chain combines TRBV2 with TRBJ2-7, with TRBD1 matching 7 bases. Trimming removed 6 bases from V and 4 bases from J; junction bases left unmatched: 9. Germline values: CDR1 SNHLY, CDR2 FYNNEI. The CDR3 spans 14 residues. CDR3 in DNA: TGTGCCAGCAGCCCACAGGGGTATGGTTACGAGCAGTACTTC. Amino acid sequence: CASSPQGYGYEQYF.